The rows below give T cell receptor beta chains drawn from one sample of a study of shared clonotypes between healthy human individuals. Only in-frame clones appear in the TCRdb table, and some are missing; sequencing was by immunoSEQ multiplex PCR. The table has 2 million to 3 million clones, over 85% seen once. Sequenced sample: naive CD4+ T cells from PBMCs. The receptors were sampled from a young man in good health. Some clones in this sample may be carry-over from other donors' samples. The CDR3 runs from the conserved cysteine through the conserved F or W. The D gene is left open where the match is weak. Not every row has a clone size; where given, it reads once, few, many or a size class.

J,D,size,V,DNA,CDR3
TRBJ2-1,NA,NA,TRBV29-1,TGCAGCGTTGAGGATAACGGTGCCTACTCCTACAATGAGCAGTTCTTC,CSVEDNGAYSYNEQFF
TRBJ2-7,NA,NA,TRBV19,TGTGCCAGTAGTGGAGGGGGCTACGAGCAGTACTTC,CASSGGGYEQYF
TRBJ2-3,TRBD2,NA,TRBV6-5,TGTGCCAGCAGCCGGGGACTACCTAGCACAGATACGCAGTATTTT,CASSRGLPSTDTQYF
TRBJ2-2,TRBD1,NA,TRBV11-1,TGTGCCAGCAGCAGACAGGGGGCCGCCGGGGAGCTGTTTTTT,CASSRQGAAGELFF
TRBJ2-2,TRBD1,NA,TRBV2,TGTGCCAGCAGTGACTATGGGGGACAGGGGAACACCGGGGAGCTGTTTTTT,CASSDYGGQGNTGELFF
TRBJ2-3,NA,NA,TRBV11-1,TGTGCCAGCAGCCCATCCGGTCGTACGCAGTATTTT,CASSPSGRTQYF
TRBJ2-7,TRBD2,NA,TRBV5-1,TGCGCCAGCAGGCTAGCGGGAGCGGGCGAGCAGTACTTC,CASRLAGAGEQYF
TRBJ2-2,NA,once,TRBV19,TGTGCCAGTAGTCCAACCGGGACACCCGGGGAGCTGTTTTTT,CASSPTGTPGELFF
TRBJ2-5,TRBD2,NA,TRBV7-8,TGTGCCAGCAGCTTAGAGGGGGGAGCGGGAGTGGGCGTGAAGACCCAGTACTTC,CASSLEGGAGVGVKTQYF
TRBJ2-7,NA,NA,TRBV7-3,TGTGCCAGCAGCTTAATGGCGGCGGGGTCCTACGAGCAGTACTTC,CASSLMAAGSYEQYF
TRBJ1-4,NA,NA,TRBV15,TGTGCCACCAGCAGAGATCGACAGATCCTAACTAATGAAAAACTGTTTTTT,CATSRDRQILTNEKLFF
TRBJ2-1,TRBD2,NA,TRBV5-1,TGCGCCAGCCTAGGACTAGCGGGGTTCAACAATGAGCAGTTCTTC,CASLGLAGFNNEQFF
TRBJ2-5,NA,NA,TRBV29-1,TGCAGCGTTGGGGGACCCCAATCGGAGACCCAGTACTTC,CSVGGPQSETQYF
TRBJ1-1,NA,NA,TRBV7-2,TGTGCCAGCGGCCTCCCGACAGGGAACACTGAAGCTTTCTTT,CASGLPTGNTEAFF
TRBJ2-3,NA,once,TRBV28,TGTGCCAGCAGTCTACGCACAGATACGCAGTATTTT,CASSLRTDTQYF
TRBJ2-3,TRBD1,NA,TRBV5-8,TGTGCCAGCAGCTTGGAGACAGGGTGGACAGATACGCAGTATTTT,CASSLETGWTDTQYF
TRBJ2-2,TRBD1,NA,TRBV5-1,TGCGCCAGCAGCGGTACACAGGGGGTTGTAACCGGGGAGCTGTTTTTT,CASSGTQGVVTGELFF
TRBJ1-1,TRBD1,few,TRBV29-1,TGCAGCGTTAACAGGGGGAACACTGAAGCTTTCTTT,CSVNRGNTEAFF
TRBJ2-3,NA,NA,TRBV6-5,TGTGCCAGCAGTTCTTTTAGCGGCTTTGGAGAGGATACGCAGTATTTT,CASSSFSGFGEDTQYF
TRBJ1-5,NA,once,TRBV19,TGTGCCAGTAGTAACTTGGACGGCCGACTCCAGCCCCAGCATTTT,CASSNLDGRLQPQHF
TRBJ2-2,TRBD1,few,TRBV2,TGTGCCAGCAGGGACAGGGGATACGGGGAGCTGTTTTTT,CASRDRGYGELFF
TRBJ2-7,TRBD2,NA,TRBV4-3,TGCGCCAGCAGCCAAGTGGGGACGGGGGGTTCCTCCTACGAGCAGTACTTC,CASSQVGTGGSSYEQYF
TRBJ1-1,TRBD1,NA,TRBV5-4,TGTGCCACCGGGACAGGGAAAAGGGACACTGAAGCTTTCTTT,CATGTGKRDTEAFF
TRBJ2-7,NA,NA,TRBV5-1,TGCGCCAGCAGCTTGGAAGGTAATTACGAGCAGTACTTC,CASSLEGNYEQYF
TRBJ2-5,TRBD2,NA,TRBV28,TGTGCCAGCAGTTCACCTCGCTGGACTAGCGGGGGAGAGACCCAGTACTTC,CASSSPRWTSGGETQYF
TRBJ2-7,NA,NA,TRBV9,TGTGCCAGCAGCGTAGGGGCTAGCCCTTCCTCCTACGAGCAGTACTTC,CASSVGASPSSYEQYF
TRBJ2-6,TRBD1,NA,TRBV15,TGTGCCACCAGCCCGGGACAGTCACCTTCTGGGGCCAACGTCCTGACTTTC,CATSPGQSPSGANVLTF
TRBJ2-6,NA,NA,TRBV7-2,TGTGCCAGCAGCTTAGGCGGGGCGGGGGCCAACGTCCTGACTTTC,CASSLGGAGANVLTF
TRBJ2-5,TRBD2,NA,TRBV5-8,TGTGCCAGCAGCTTGCCCGGGACTAGCGGGGAGACCCAGTACTTC,CASSLPGTSGETQYF
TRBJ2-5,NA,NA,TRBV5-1,TGCGCCAGCAGCTTACTCTTAGTAGGGCACCAAGAGACCCAGTACTTC,CASSLLLVGHQETQYF
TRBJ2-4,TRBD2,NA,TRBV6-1,TGTGCCAGCAGTGGGAATGGGGGACTAGCGGGAGCCGGAAGCAAAAACATTCAGTACTTC,CASSGNGGLAGAGSKNIQYF
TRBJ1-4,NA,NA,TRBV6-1,TGTGCCAGCAGTGAACAGGGAACTGAAAAACTGTTTTTT,CASSEQGTEKLFF
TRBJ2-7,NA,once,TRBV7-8,TGTGCCAGCAGCCTAGGGGCTCCGGGGGAGCAGTACTTC,CASSLGAPGEQYF
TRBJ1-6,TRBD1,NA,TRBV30,TGTGCCTGGAGGGGACAGGGCCATTCACCCCTCCACTTT,CAWRGQGHSPLHF
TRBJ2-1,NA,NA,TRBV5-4,TGTGCCAGCAGCTCCGGGACTCCTTACAATGAGCAGTTCTTC,CASSSGTPYNEQFF
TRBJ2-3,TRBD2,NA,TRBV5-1,TGCGCCAGCAGCTTGGGGTATGGCGGGAGGTCAGATACGCAGTATTTT,CASSLGYGGRSDTQYF
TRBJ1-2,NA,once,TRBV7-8,TGTGCCAGCAGCTCCGGGACTCTACCATCGAACTATGGCTACACCTTC,CASSSGTLPSNYGYTF
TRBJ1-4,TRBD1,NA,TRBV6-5,TGTGCCAGCAGGCAGGGGGCTAATGAAAAACTGTTTTTT,CASRQGANEKLFF
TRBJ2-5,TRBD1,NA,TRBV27,TGTGCCAGCAGTTTATGGGGACAGGGGGCTTTCGAGACCCAGTACTTC,CASSLWGQGAFETQYF
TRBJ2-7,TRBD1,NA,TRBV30,TGTGCCTGTACAGGGGCCACCTTCTCCTACGAGCAGTACTTC,CACTGATFSYEQYF
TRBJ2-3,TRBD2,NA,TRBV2,TGTGCCAGCAGTGAGGGGTCTAGCGGAATCGATACGCAGTATTTT,CASSEGSSGIDTQYF
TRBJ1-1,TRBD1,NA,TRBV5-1,TGCGCCAGCAGCCCGGGACAGACCTTGCGGACTGAAGCTTTCTTT,CASSPGQTLRTEAFF
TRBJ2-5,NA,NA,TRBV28,TGTGCCAGCAGCCTTGGGGGGAGACAGACCCAGTACTTC,CASSLGGRQTQYF
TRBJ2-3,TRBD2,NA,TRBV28,TGTGCCAGCAGTTCCCCAGCGGGGGGGGCAGATACGCAGTATTTT,CASSSPAGGADTQYF
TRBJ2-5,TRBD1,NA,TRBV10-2,TGCGCCAGCCGAAAGGGGAGGGGACAGGGGACACCCAAGTACTTC,CASRKGRGQGTPKYF
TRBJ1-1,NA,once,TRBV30,TGTGCCTGGACGGCGGGGAGGGGGACTGAAGCTTTCTTT,CAWTAGRGTEAFF
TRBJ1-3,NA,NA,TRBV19,TGTGCCAGTAGTCGGGACGGTGGAAACACCATATATTTT,CASSRDGGNTIYF
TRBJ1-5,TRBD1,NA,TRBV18,TGTGCCAGCTCACCGGACAGGGAACAGCCCCAGCATTTT,CASSPDREQPQHF
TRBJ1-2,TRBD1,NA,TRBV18,TGTGCCAGCTCACCGGTGGCGGGACAGGGGGTTTATGGCTACACCTTC,CASSPVAGQGVYGYTF
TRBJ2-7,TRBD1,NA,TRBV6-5,TGTGCCAGCAGTTACGCAGGGGGCTTGTCCTACGAGCAGTACTTC,CASSYAGGLSYEQYF